This entry features one T cell receptor (beta chain) sequence. The source of the sample is a study of T cells in tumors after PD-1 blockade. The repertoire was sequenced with immunoSEQ multiplex PCR; TCRdb's copy has only in-frame clones and lacks some. The table has around 46,000 clones, roughly 73% seen once. The V segment lost 5 bases and the J segment 5 bases; nucleotides outside the gene matches: 9. The CDR3 contains 14 residues. Germline CDR1 is SEHNR and CDR2 is FQNEAQ (reference sequence). This receptor was taken from a human donor with basal cell carcinoma. The source was PBMCs, collected before anti-PD-1 treatment. This sequence joins TRBV7-9 and TRBJ2-7; 7 bases agree with TRBD1. The CDR3 sequence is CASSPDRWVNEQYF. CDR3 nucleotide sequence: TGTGCCAGCAGCCCGGACAGGTGGGTGAACGAGCAGTACTTC.